The T cell receptor (beta chain) described here comes from a study of response to subunit inactivated influenza vaccine. Findings and caveats of the study: Only a handful of new T cells, the authors suggested, are recruited with each seasonal influenza vaccination.

TCRdb re-called the RT-PCR reads through MiXCR, storing one row per CDR3 protein. Among hundreds of thousands of distinct CDR3 sequences, roughly 20% were seen once, and the ten largest hold about 11%. This clonotype has a handful of counts. Antigen specificity is unknown. The CDR3 is 14 amino acids. Germline lookup yields CDR1 SGHAT and CDR2 FQNNGV. With V trimmed by 3 bases and J by 6 bases, 5 bases remained unmatched. The specimen comprised PBMCs from blood, sampled more than 4 days after vaccination. The sequence came from a man aged 50 to 59 who received an inactivated influenza vaccine. This chain connects TRBV11-2 to TRBJ2-1; 7 nucleotides match TRBD2. The CDR3 DNA reads TGTGCCAGCAGCTTGGCTAGCGGACGCAATGAGCAGTTCTTC. This codes for CASSLASGRNEQFF. Drawing the rest from reference TRBV11-2 and TRBJ2-1, the complete variable domain is EAGVAQSPRYKIIEKRQSVAFWCNPISGHATLYWYQQILGQGPKLLIQFQNNGVVDDSQLPKDRFSAERLKGVDSTLKIQPAKLEDSAVYLCASSLASGRNEQFFGPGTRLTVL.